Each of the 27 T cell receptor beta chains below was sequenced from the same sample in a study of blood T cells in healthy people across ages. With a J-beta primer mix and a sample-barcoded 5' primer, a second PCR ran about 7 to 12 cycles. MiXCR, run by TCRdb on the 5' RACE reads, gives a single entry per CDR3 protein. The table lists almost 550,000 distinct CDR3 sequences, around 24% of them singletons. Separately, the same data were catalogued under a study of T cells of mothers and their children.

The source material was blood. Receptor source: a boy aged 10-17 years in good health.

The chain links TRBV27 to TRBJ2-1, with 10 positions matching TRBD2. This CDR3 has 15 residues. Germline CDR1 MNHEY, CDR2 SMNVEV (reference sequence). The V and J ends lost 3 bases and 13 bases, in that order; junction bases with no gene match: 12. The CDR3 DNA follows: TGTGCCAGCAGTTTGGCCGGGACTAGCGTATTTATTCAGTTCTTC. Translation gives CASSLAGTSVFIQFF.

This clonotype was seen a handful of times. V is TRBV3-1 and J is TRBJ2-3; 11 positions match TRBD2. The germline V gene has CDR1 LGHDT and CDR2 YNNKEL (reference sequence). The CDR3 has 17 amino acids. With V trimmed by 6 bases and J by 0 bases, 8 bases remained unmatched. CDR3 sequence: CASSPRLAGPSTDTQYF. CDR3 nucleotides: TGTGCCAGCAGTCCGCGACTAGCGGGACCAAGCACAGATACGCAGTATTTT.

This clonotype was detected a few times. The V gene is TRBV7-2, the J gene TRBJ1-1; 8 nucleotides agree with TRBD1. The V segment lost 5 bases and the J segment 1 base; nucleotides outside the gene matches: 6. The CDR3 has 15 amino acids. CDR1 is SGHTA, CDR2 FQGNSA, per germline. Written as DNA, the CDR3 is TGTGCCAGCAGCCAGGACAGGGCCAAGAACACTGAAGCTTTCTTT. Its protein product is CASSQDRAKNTEAFF.

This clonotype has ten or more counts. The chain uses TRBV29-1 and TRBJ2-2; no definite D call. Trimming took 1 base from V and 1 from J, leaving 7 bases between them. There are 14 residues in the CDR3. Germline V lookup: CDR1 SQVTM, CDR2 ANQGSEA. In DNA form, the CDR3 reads TGCAGCGTTGAAGCGCAAATGAACACCGGGGAGCTGTTTTTT. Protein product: CSVEAQMNTGELFF.

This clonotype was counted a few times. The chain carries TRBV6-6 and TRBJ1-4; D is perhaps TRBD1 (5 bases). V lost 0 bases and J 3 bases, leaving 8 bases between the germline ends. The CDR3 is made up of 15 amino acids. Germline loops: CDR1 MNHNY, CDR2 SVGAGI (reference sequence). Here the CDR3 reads CASSYSEGANEKLFF. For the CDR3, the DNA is TGTGCCAGCAGTTACTCTGAAGGGGCTAATGAAAAACTGTTTTTT.

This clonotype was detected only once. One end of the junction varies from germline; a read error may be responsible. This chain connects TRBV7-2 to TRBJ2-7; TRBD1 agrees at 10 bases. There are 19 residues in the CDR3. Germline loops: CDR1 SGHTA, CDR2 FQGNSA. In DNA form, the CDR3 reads TGTGCTAGCAGCTTGGTTCCCTGGTGGCTGACAGGGGGCTCGTACGAGCAGTACTTC. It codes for CASSLVPWWLTGGSYEQYF.

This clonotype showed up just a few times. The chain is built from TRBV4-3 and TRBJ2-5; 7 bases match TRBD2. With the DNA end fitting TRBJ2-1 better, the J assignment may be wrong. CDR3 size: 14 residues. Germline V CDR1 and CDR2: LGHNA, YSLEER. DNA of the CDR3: TGCGCCAGCAGCCAAGATCGACTAGCCGGGGAGCAGTTCTTC. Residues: CASSQDRLAGEQFF.

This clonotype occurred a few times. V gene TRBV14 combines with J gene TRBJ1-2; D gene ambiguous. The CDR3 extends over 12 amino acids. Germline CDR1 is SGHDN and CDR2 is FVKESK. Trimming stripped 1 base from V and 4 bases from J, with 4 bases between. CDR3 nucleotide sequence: TGTGCCAGCAGCCAAGTAACCTATGGCTACACCTTC. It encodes CASSQVTYGYTF.

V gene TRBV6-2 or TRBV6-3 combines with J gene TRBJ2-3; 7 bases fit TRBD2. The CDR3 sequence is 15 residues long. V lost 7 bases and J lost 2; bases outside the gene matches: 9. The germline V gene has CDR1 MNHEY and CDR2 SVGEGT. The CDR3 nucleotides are TGTGCCAGCACCAGAAAGCGGGACTACACAGATACGCAGTATTTT. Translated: CASTRKRDYTDTQYF.

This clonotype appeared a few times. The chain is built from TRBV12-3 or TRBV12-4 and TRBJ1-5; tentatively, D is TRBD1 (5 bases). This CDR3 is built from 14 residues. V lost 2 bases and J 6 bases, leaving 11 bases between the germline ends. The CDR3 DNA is TGTGCCAGCAGTTTAACCAGGGAGGGTCAGCCCCAGCATTTT. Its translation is CASSLTREGQPQHF.

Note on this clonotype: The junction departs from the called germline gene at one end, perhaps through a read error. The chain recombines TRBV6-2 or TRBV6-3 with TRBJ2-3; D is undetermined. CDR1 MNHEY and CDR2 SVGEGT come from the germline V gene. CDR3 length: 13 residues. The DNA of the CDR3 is TGTGCCAGCAGTTTGAACCCCACAGATATGCAGTATTTT. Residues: CASSLNPTDMQYF.

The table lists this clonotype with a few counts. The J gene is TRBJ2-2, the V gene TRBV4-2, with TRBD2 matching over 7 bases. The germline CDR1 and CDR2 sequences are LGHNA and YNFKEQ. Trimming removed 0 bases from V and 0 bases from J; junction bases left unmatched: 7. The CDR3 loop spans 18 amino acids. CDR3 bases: TGTGCCAGCAGCCAAGACAGGCGGGAGCGTGCGAACACCGGGGAGCTGTTTTTT. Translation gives CASSQDRRERANTGELFF.

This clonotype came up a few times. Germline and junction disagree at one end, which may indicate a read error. CDR3 region: CASSESGRGHIF. CDR3 coding DNA: TGTGCCAGCAGTGAATCTGGCAGGGGCCATATTTTT. The chain employs TRBV25-1 and TRBJ1-4; D is perhaps TRBD1 (6 bases). The CDR3 is made up of 12 amino acids. From germline, CDR1 is MGHDK and CDR2 SYGVNS. The full variable domain, in which reference TRBV25-1 and TRBJ1-4 provide the parts outside the CDR3, is EADIYQTPRYLVIGTGKKITLECSQTMGHDKMYWYQQDPGMELHLIHYSYGVNSTEKGDLSSESTVSRIRTEHFPLTLESARPSHTSQYLCASSESGRGHIFGSGTQLSVL.

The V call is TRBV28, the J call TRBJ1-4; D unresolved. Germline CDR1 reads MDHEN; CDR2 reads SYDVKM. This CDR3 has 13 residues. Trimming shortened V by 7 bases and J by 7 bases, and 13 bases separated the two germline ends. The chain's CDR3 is CASKADLAEKLFF. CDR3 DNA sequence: TGTGCCAGCAAGGCGGATCTAGCTGAAAAACTGTTTTTT.

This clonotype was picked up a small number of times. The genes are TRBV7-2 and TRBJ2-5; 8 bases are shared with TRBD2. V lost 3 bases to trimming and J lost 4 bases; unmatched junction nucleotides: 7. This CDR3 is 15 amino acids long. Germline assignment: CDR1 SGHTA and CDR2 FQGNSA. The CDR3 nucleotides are TGTGCCAGCAGCTTCTACGGGGGGGCCAGAGAGACCCAGTACTTC. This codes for CASSFYGGARETQYF.

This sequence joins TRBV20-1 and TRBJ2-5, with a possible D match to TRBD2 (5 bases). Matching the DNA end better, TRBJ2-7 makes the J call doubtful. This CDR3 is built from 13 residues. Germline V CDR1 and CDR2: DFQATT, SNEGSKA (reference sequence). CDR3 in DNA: TGCAGTGCGGAGGTCTTGGGGAGCTACGAGCAGTACTTC. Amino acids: CSAEVLGSYEQYF.

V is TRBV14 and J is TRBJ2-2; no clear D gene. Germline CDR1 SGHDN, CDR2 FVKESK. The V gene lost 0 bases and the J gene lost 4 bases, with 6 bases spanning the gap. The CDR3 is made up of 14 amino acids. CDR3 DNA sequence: TGTGCCAGCAGCCAAGATCAGTTCACCGGGGAGCTGTTTTTT. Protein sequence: CASSQDQFTGELFF.

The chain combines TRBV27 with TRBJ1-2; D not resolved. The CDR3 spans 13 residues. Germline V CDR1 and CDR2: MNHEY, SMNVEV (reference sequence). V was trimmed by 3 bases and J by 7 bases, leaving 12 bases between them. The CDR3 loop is CASSFIPRLGYTF. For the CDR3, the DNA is TGTGCCAGCAGTTTTATCCCGAGACTTGGCTACACCTTC.

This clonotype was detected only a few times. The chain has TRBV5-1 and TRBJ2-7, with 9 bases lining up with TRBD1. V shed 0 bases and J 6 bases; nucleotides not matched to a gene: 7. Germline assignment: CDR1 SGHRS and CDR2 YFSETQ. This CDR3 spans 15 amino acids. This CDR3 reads CASSLEPRTGVEQYF. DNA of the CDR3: TGCGCCAGCAGCTTGGAACCCCGGACAGGGGTCGAGCAGTACTTC.

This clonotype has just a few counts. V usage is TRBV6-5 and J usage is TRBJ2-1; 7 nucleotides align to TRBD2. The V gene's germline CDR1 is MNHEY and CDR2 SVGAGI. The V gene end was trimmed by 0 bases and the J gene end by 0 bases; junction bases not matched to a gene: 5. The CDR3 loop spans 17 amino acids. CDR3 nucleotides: TGTGCCAGCAGTTACTCGGCTAGCGGCACCTCCTACAATGAGCAGTTCTTC. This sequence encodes CASSYSASGTSYNEQFF.

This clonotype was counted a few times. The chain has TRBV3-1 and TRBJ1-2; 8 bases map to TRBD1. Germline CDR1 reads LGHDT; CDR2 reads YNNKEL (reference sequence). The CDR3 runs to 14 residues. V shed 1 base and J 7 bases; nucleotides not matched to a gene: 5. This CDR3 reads CASSQVVRGPGYTF. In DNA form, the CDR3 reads TGTGCCAGCAGCCAAGTCGTCAGGGGGCCTGGCTACACCTTC.

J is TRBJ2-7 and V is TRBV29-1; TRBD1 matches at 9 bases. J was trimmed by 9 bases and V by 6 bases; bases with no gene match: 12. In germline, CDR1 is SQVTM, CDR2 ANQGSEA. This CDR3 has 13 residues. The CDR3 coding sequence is TGCAGCGTAGCCGGGACAGGGTTACTCGGGCAGTACTTC. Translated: CSVAGTGLLGQYF.

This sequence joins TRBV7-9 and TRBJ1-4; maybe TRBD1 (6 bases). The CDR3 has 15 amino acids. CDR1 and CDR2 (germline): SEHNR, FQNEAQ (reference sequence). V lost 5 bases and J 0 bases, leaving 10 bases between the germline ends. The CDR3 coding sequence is TGTGCCAGCAGCCAGGACAGCCCAACTAATGAAAAACTGTTTTTT. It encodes CASSQDSPTNEKLFF.

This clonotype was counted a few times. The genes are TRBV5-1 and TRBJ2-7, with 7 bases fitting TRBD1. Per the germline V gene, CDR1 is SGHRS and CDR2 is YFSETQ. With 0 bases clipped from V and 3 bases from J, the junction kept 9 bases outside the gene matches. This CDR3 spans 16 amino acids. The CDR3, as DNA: TGCGCCAGCAGCTTGGCTCCCGGGACAGTAGACTACGAGCAGTACTTC. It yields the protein CASSLAPGTVDYEQYF. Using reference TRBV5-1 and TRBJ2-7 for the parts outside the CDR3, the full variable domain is KAGVTQTPRYLIKTRGQQVTLSCSPISGHRSVSWYQQTPGQGLQFLFEYFSETQRNKGNFPGRFSGRQFSNSRSEMNVSTLELGDSALYLCASSLAPGTVDYEQYFGPGTRLTVT.

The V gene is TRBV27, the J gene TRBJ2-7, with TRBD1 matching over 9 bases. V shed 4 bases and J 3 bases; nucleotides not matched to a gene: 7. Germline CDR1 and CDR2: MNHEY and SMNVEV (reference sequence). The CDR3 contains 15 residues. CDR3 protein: CASSYQGQGGYEQYF. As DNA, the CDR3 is TGTGCCAGCAGTTACCAGGGACAGGGAGGCTACGAGCAGTACTTC.

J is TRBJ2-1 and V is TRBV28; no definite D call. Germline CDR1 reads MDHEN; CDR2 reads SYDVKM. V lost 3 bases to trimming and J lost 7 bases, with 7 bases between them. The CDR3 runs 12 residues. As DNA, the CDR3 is TGTGCCAGCAGTTTCTTAAGTAATGAGCAGTTCTTC. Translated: CASSFLSNEQFF.

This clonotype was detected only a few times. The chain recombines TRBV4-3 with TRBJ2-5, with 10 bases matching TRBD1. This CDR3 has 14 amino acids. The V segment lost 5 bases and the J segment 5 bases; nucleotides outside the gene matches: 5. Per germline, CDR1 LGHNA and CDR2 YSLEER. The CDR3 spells CASSSGTGDETQYF. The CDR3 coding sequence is TGCGCCAGCAGCTCCGGGACAGGGGACGAGACCCAGTACTTC.